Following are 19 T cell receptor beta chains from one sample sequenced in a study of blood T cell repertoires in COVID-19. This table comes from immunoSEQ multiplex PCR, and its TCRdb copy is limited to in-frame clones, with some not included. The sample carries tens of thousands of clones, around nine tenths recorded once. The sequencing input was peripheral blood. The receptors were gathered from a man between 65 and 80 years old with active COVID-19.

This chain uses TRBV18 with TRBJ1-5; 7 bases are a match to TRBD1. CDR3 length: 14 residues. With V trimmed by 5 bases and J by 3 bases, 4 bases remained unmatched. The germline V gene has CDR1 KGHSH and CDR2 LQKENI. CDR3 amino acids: CASSLDRFNQPQHF. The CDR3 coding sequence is TGTGCCAGCTCATTGGACAGGTTCAATCAGCCCCAGCATTTT. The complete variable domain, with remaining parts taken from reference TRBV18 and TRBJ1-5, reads NAGVMQNPRHLVRRRGQEARLRCSPMKGHSHVYWYRQLPEEGLKFMVYLQKENIIDESGMPKERFSAEFPKEGPSILRIQQVVRGDSAAYFCASSLDRFNQPQHFGDGTRLSIL.

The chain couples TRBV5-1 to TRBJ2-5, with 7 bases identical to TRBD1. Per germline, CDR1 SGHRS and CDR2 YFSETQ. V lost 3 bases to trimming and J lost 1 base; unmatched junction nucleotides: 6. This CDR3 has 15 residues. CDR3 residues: CASSSGTVRQETQYF. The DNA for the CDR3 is TGCGCCAGCAGCTCCGGGACAGTTCGCCAAGAGACCCAGTACTTC.

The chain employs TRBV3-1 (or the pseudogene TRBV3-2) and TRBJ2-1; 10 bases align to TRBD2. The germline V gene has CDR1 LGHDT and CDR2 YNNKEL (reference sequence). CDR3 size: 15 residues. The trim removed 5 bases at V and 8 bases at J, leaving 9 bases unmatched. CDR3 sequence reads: CASSLSSGGAYEQFF. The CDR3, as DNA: TGTGCCAGCAGCTTGAGCAGCGGGGGGGCCTATGAGCAGTTCTTC.

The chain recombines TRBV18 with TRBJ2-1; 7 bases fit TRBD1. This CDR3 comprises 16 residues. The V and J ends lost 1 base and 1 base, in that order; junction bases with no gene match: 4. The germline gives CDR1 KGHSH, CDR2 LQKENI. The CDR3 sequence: CASSPQGAGSYNEQFF. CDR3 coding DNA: TGTGCCAGCTCACCACAGGGGGCTGGGTCCTACAATGAGCAGTTCTTC. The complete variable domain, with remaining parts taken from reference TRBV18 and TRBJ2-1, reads NAGVMQNPRHLVRRRGQEARLRCSPMKGHSHVYWYRQLPEEGLKFMVYLQKENIIDESGMPKERFSAEFPKEGPSILRIQQVVRGDSAAYFCASSPQGAGSYNEQFFGPGTRLTVL.

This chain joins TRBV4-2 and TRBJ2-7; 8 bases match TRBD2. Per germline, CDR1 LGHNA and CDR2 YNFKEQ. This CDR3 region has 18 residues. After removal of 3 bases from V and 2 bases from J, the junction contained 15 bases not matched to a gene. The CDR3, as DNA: TGTGCCAGCAGCCAGGAGGGATTGGGGGTAGCGGGACCCTACGAGCAGTACTTC. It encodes CASSQEGLGVAGPYEQYF.

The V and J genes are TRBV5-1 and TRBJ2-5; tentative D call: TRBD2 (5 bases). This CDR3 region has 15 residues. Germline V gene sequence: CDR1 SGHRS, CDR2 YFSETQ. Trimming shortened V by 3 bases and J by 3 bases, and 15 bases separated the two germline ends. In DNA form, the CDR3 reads TGCGCCAGCAGCTCCTACCGGCGGGCCAAAGAGACCCAGTACTTC. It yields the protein CASSSYRRAKETQYF.

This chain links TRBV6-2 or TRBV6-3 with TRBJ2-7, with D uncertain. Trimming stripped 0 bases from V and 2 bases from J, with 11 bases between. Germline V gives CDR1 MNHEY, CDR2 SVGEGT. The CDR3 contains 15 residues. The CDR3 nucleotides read TGTGCCAGCAGTTACTCGAGCCTCATCGCCTACGAGCAGTACTTC. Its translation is CASSYSSLIAYEQYF.

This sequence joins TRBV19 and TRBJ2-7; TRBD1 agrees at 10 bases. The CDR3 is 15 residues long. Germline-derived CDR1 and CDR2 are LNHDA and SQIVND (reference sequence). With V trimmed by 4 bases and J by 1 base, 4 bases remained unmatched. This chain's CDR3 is CASSSWDRGSYEQYF. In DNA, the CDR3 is TGTGCCAGTAGTAGTTGGGACAGGGGTTCCTACGAGCAGTACTTC.

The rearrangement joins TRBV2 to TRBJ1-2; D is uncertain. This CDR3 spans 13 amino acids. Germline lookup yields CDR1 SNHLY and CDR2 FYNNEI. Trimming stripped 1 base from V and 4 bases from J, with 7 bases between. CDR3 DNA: TGTGCCAGCAGTGAAGGTCAGATCTATGGCTACACCTTC. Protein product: CASSEGQIYGYTF.

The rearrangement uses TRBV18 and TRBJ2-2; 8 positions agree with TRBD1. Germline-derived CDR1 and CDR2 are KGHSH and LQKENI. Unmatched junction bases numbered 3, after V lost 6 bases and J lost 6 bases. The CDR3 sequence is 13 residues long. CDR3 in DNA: TGTGCCAGCTCCCAGGGGGCCTCCGGGGAGCTGTTTTTT. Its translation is CASSQGASGELFF.

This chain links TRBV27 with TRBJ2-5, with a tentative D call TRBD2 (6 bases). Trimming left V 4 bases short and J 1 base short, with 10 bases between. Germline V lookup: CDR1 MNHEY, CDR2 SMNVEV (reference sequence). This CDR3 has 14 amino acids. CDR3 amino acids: CASSSRGAQETQYF. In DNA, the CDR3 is TGTGCCAGCAGTTCCCGCGGGGCCCAAGAGACCCAGTACTTC.

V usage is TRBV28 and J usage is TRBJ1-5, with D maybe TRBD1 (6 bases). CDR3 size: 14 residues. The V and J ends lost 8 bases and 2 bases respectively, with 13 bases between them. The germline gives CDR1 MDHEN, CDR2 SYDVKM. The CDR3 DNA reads TGTGCCAGCGAACGCCCAGGGGGCAATCAGCCCCAGCATTTT. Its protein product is CASERPGGNQPQHF. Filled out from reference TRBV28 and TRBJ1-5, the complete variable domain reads DVKVTQSSRYLVKRTGEKVFLECVQDMDHENMFWYRQDPGLGLRLIYFSYDVKMKEKGDIPEGYSVSREKKERFSLILESASTNQTSMYLCASERPGGNQPQHFGDGTRLSIL.

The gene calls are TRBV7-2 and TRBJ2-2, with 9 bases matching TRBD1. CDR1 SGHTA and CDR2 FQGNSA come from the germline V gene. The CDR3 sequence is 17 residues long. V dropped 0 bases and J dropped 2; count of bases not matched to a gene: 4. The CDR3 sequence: CASSLAGTGSNTGELFF. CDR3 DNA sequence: TGTGCCAGCAGCTTAGCGGGGACAGGGAGTAACACCGGGGAGCTGTTTTTT.

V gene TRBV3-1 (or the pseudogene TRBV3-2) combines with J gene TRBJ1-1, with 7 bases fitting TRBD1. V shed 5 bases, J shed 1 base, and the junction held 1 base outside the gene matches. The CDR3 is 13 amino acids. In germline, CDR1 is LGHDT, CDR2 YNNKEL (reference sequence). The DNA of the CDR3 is TGTGCCAGCAGCGGACAGGCGAACACTGAAGCTTTCTTT. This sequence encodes CASSGQANTEAFF.

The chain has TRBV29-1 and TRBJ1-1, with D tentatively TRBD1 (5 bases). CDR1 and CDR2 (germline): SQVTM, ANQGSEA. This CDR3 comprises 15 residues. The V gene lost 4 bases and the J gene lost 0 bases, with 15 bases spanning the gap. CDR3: CSVVDRQAMNTEAFF. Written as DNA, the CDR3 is TGCAGCGTTGTAGACAGACAAGCAATGAACACTGAAGCTTTCTTT.

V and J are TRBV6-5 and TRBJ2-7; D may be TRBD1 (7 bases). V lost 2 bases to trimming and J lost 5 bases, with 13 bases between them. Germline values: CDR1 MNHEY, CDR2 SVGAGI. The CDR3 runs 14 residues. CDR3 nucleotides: TGTGCCAGCAGTTACGCCAGGGGGGCCCACGAGCAGTACTTC. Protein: CASSYARGAHEQYF.

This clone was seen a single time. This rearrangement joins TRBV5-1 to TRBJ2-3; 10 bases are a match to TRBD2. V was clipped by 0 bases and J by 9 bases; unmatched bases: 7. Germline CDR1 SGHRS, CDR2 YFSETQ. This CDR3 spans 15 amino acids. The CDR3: CASSLEASGSGTQYF. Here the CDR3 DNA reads TGCGCCAGCAGCTTGGAGGCTAGCGGGAGTGGGACGCAGTATTTT.

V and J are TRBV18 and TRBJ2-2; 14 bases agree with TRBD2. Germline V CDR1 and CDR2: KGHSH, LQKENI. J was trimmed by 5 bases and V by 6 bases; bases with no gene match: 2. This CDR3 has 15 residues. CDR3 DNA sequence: TGTGCCAGCTCCGGACTAGCGGGAGGTACCGGGGAGCTGTTTTTT. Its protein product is CASSGLAGGTGELFF.

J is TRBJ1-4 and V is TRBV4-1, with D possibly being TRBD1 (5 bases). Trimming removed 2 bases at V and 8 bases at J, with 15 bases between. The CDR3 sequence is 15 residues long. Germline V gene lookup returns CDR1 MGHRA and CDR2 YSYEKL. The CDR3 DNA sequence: TGCGCCAGCAGCCAAAAAGGGGTAGCGGTGGAAAAACTGTTTTTT. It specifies CASSQKGVAVEKLFF.